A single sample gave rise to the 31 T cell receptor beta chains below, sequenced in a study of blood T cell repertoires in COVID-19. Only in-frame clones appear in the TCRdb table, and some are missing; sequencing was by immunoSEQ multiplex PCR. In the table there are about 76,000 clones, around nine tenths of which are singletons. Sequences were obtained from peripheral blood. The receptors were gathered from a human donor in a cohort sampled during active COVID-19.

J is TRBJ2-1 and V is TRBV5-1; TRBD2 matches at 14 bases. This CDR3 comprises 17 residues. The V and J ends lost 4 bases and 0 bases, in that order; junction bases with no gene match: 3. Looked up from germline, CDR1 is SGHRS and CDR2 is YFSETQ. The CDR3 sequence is CASSTGTSGGSYNEQFF. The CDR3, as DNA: TGCGCCAGCAGCACCGGGACTAGCGGGGGCTCCTACAATGAGCAGTTCTTC. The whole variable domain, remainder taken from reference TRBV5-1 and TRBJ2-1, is KAGVTQTPRYLIKTRGQQVTLSCSPISGHRSVSWYQQTPGQGLQFLFEYFSETQRNKGNFPGRFSGRQFSNSRSEMNVSTLELGDSALYLCASSTGTSGGSYNEQFFGPGTRLTVL.

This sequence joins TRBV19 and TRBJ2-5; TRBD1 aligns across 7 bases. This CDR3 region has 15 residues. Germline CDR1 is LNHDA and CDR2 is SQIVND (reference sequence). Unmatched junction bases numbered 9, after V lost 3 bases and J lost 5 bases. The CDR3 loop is CASSISRQGTETQYF. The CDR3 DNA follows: TGTGCCAGTAGTATCAGCCGACAGGGTACGGAGACCCAGTACTTC.

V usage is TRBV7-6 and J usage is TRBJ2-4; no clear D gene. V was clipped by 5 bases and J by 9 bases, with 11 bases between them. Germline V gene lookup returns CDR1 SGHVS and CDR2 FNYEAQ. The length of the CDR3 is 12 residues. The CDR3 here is CASSLSSGIQYF. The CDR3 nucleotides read TGTGCCAGCAGCCTGTCGTCGGGCATTCAGTACTTC.

CDR3 region: CASSQLVGETQYF. In DNA, the CDR3 is TGCGCCAGCAGCCAATTGGTCGGGGAGACCCAGTACTTC. The chain recombines TRBV4-1 with TRBJ2-5, with D uncertain. The CDR3 loop spans 13 amino acids. The germline V gene has CDR1 MGHRA and CDR2 YSYEKL. With 2 bases removed from V and 5 bases from J, the gap between germline ends came to 9 bases.

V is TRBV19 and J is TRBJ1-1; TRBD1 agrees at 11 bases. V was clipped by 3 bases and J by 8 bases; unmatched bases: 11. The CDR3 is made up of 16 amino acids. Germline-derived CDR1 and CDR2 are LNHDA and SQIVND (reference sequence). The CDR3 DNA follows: TGTGCCAGTAGTATCATGTTCGGACAGGGGGCAACGGAAGCTTTCTTT. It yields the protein CASSIMFGQGATEAFF.

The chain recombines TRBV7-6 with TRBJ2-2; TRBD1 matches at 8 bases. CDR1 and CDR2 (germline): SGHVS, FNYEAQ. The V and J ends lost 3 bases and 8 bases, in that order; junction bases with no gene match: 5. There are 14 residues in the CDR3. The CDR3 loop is CASSFGQGPGELFF. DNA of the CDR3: TGTGCCAGCAGCTTCGGACAGGGTCCGGGGGAGCTGTTTTTT.

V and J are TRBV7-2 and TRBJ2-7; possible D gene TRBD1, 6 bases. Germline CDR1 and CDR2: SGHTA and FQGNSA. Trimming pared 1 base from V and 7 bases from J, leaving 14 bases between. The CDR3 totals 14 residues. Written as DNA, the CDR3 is TGTGCCAGCAGCTTAGGTGCGGTCCAGGGGGAGCAGTACTTC. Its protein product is CASSLGAVQGEQYF.

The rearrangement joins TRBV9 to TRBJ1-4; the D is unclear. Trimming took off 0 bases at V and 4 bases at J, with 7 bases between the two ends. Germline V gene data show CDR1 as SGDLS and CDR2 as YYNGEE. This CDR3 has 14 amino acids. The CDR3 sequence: CASSVGGSNEKLFF. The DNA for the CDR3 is TGTGCCAGCAGCGTAGGCGGCAGTAATGAAAAACTGTTTTTT.

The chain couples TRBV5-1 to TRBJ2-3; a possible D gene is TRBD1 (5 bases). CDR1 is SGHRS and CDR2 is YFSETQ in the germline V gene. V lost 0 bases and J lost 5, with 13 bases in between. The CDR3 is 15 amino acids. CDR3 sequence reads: CASSLARQGIDTQYF. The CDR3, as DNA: TGCGCCAGCAGCTTGGCCAGGCAGGGAATAGATACGCAGTATTTT. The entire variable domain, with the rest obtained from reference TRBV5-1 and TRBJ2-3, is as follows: KAGVTQTPRYLIKTRGQQVTLSCSPISGHRSVSWYQQTPGQGLQFLFEYFSETQRNKGNFPGRFSGRQFSNSRSEMNVSTLELGDSALYLCASSLARQGIDTQYFGPGTRLTVL.

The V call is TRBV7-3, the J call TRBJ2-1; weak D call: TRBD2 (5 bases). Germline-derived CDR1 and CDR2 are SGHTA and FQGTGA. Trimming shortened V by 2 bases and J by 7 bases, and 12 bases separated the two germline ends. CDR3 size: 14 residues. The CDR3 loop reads CASSLLPSQNEQFF. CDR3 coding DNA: TGTGCCAGCAGCTTATTACCTAGCCAGAATGAGCAGTTCTTC.

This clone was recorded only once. The CDR3 sequence is CASSQGARGTDTQYF. The CDR3 nucleotides read TGTGCCAGCAGCCAAGGTGCCAGGGGGACAGATACGCAGTATTTT. V gene TRBV4-2 combines with J gene TRBJ2-3; 7 positions agree with TRBD1. In germline, CDR1 is LGHNA, CDR2 YNFKEQ. V was pared by 1 base and J by 3 bases, with 4 bases of the junction left unmatched. The CDR3 covers 15 residues.

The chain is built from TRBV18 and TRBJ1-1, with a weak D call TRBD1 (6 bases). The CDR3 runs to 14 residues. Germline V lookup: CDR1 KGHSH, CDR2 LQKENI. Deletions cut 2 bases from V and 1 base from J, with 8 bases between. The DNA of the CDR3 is TGTGCCAGCTCACCAGACAGGACGAACACTGAAGCTTTCTTT. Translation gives CASSPDRTNTEAFF. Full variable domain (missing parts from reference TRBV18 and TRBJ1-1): NAGVMQNPRHLVRRRGQEARLRCSPMKGHSHVYWYRQLPEEGLKFMVYLQKENIIDESGMPKERFSAEFPKEGPSILRIQQVVRGDSAAYFCASSPDRTNTEAFFGQGTRLTVV.

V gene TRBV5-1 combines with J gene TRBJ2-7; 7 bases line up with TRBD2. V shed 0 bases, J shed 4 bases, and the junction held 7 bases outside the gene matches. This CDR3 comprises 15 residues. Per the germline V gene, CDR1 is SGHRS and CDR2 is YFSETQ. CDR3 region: CASSLAGLGSYEQYF. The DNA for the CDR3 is TGCGCCAGCAGCTTGGCTGGACTAGGATCTTACGAGCAGTACTTC.

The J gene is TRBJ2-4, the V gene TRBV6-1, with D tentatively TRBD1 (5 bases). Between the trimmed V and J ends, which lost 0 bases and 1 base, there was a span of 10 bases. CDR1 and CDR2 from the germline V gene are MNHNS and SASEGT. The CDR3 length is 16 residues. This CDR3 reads CASSEARGLAKNIQYF. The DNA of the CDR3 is TGTGCCAGCAGTGAAGCAAGGGGTCTCGCCAAAAACATTCAGTACTTC.

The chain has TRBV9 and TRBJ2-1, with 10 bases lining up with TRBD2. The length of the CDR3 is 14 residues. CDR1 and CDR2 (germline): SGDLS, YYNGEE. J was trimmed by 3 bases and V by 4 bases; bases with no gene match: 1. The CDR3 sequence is CASSLAGDYNEQFF. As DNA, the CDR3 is TGTGCCAGCAGCCTAGCGGGGGACTACAATGAGCAGTTCTTC.

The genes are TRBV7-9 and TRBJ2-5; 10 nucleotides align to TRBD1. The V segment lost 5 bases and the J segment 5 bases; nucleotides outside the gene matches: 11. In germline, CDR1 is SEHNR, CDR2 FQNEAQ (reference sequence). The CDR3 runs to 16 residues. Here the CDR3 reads CASSRPTGGLSETQYF. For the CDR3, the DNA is TGTGCCAGCAGCCGTCCGACAGGGGGCTTGTCGGAGACCCAGTACTTC.

CDR3 sequence: CASSFDRNYGYTF. CDR3 in DNA: TGCGCCAGCAGCTTCGACAGAAACTATGGCTACACCTTC. This chain connects TRBV5-1 to TRBJ1-2; weak D call: TRBD1 (5 bases). Germline V CDR1 and CDR2: SGHRS, YFSETQ. The V end was cut by 2 bases, the J end by 2 bases, with 7 bases between. The CDR3 totals 13 residues.

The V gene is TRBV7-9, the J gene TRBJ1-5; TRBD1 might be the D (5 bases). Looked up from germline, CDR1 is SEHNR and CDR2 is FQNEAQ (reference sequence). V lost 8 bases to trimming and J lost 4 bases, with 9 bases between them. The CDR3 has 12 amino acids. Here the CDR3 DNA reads TGTGCCAGCGGGGGGGGTAATCAGCCCCAGCATTTT. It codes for CASGGGNQPQHF.

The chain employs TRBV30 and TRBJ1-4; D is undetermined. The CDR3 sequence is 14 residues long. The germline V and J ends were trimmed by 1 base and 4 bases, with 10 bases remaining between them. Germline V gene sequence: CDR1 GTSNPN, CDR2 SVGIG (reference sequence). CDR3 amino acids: CAWSAGGSNEKLFF. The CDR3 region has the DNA TGTGCCTGGAGTGCGGGAGGGAGTAATGAAAAACTGTTTTTT.

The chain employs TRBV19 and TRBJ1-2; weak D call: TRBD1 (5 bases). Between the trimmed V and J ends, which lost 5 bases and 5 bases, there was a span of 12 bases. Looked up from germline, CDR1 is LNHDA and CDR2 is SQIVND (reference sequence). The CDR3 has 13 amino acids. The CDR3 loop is CASSPTDSYGYTF. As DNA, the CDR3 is TGTGCCAGTAGTCCGACCGACAGTTATGGCTACACCTTC.

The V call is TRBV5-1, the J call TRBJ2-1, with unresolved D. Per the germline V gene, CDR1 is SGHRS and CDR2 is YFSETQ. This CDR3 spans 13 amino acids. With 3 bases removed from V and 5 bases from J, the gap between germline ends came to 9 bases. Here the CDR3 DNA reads TGCGCCAGCAGCTCAACGGAGCACAATGAGCAGTTCTTC. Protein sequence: CASSSTEHNEQFF.

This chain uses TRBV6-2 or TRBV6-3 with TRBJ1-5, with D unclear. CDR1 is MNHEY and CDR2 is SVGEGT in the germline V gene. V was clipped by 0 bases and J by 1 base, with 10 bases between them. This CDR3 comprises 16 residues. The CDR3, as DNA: TGTGCCAGCAGTTACTCCGCGCAACCAAGCAATCAGCCCCAGCATTTT. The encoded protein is CASSYSAQPSNQPQHF.

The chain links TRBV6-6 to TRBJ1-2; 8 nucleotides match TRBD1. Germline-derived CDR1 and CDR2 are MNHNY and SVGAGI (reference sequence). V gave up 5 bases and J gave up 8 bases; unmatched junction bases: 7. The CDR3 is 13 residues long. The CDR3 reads CASSPQGARGYTF. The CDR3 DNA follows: TGTGCCAGCAGTCCGCAGGGGGCGCGGGGCTACACCTTC.

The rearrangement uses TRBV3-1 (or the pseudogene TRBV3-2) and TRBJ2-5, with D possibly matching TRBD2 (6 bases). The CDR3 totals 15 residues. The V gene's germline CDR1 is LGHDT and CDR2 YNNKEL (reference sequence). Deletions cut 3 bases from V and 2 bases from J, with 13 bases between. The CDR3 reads CASSQFGTHQETQYF. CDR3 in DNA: TGTGCCAGCAGCCAGTTCGGGACTCATCAAGAGACCCAGTACTTC.

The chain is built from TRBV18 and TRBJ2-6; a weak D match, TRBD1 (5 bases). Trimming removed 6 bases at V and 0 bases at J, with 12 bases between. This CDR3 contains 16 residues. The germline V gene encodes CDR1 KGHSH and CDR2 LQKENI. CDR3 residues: CASSLRASSGANVLTF. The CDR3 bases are TGTGCCAGCTCCCTCAGGGCGAGCTCTGGGGCCAACGTCCTGACTTTC. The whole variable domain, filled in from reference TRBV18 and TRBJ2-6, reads NAGVMQNPRHLVRRRGQEARLRCSPMKGHSHVYWYRQLPEEGLKFMVYLQKENIIDESGMPKERFSAEFPKEGPSILRIQQVVRGDSAAYFCASSLRASSGANVLTFGAGSRLTVL.

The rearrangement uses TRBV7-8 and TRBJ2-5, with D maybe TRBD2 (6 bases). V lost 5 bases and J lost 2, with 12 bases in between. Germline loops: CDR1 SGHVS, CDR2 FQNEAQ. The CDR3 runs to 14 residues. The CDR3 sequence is CASSPRERQETQYF. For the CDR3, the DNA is TGTGCCAGCAGCCCCCGGGAGAGGCAAGAGACCCAGTACTTC.

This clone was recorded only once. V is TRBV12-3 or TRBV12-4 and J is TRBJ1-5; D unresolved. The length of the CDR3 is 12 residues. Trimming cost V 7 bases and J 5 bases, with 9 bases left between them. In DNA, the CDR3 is TGTGCCAGCACCCACAACGATCAGCCCCAGCATTTT. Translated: CASTHNDQPQHF.

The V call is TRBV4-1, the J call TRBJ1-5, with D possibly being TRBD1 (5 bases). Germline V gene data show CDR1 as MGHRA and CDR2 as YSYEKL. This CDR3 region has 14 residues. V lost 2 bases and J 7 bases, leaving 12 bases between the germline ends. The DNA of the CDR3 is TGCGCCAGCAGCCAATTTACACAGGACCAGCCCCAGCATTTT. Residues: CASSQFTQDQPQHF.

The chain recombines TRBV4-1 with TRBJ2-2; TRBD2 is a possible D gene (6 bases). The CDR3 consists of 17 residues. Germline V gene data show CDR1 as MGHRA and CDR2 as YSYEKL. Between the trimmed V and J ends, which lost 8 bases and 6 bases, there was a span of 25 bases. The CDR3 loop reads CASGGSGGLTRAGELFF. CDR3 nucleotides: TGCGCCAGCGGGGGAAGTGGGGGACTTACCCGCGCCGGGGAGCTGTTTTTT.

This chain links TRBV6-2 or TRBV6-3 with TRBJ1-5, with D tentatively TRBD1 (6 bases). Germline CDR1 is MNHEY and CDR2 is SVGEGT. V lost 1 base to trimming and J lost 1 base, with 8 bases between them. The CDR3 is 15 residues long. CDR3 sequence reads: CASSYLGASNQPQHF. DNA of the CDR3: TGTGCCAGCAGTTACTTGGGGGCGAGCAATCAGCCCCAGCATTTT.

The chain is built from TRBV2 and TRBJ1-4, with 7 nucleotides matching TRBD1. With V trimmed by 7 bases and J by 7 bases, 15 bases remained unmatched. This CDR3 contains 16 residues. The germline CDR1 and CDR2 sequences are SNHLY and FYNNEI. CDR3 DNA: TGTGCCAGCAAACCTACAGGGGTCCTTTATAGTGAAAAACTGTTTTTT. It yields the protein CASKPTGVLYSEKLFF.